This T cell receptor (beta chain) was identified during a study of CD8 T cells in ankylosing spondylitis. The V end lost 6 bases, the J end lost 2 bases, and 7 bases lay between the germline ends. Germline V gene data show CDR1 as DFQATT and CDR2 as SNEGSKA (reference sequence). This CDR3 region has 11 residues. General study results and limits: Relatively rare in peripheral blood, disease-linked clones were also CD8+. There was a TCR beta motif, made of several highly homologous variants, that appeared characteristic of ankylosing spondylitis blood. The authors reported significant enrichment of disease-linked clones in matched ankylosing spondylitis synovial fluid.

This clonotype was seen more than once but under ten times. Its matching antigen is unknown. Quantitative molecular-barcoded 5'-RACE generated the TCR beta libraries. Via MiXCR, TCRdb re-called the 5' RACE reads, giving one row per CDR3 protein. The table shows under 550,000 distinct CDR3 sequences, with roughly 26% occurring only once. This chain connects TRBV20-1 to TRBJ2-5; D not certain. The receptor was isolated from a male donor with ankylosing spondylitis. What was sequenced was blood, either unsorted or a sorted T cell fraction (not recorded which). The CDR3 sequence: CSAHSQETQYF. The CDR3 region has the DNA TGCAGTGCACATTCTCAAGAGACCCAGTACTTC.